Listed below are T cell receptor beta chains from one sample, sequenced in a study of T-cell reconstitution after alpha-beta-depleted transplantation in children. TCRdb re-analysed the PCR reads in MiXCR, keeping a single row per CDR3 protein. The top ten clones hold 0.79% of a sample with around 700,000 distinct CDR3 sequences, over 10% of them seen once. Sequences were derived from PBMCs, sampled before TCRalphabeta/CD19-depleted stem cell transplant. These receptors came from a girl aged 2 to 10 with congenital amegakaryocytic thrombocytopenia, due to receive a stem cell transplant. Both conserved end residues are part of each CDR3. The order of the fields is clone size, V gene, J gene, D gene, CDR3 DNA, CDR3 protein. A D gene is named only where the DNA matches it firmly. A row's size may be missing; if present it is once, few, many or a size class.

clone_size: -; v_call: TRBV7-2; j_call: TRBJ2-1; d_call: TRBD1; cdr3_nt: TGTGCCAGCAGCTTAGCTAGACAGGGGTTATACAATGAGCAGTTCTTC; cdr3_aa: CASSLARQGLYNEQFF
clone_size: many; v_call: TRBV20-1; j_call: TRBJ1-1; d_call: -; cdr3_nt: TGCAGTGCTAGAGAACCGGGGGATTATGAGGCTTTCTTT; cdr3_aa: CSAREPGDYEAFF
clone_size: -; v_call: TRBV12-3/TRBV12-4; j_call: TRBJ1-2; d_call: -; cdr3_nt: TGTGCCAGCGGGGGGCGGACAAGTGGCTACACCTTC; cdr3_aa: CASGGRTSGYTF
clone_size: many; v_call: TRBV21-1; j_call: TRBJ2-7; d_call: -; cdr3_nt: TGTGCCAGCAGCAAACTTACACCTACCTACGAGCAGTACTTC; cdr3_aa: CASSKLTPTYEQYF
clone_size: few; v_call: TRBV19; j_call: TRBJ2-7; d_call: TRBD1; cdr3_nt: TGTGCCAGTAGTATCCCCCGACAGGGGGACTACGAGCAGTACTTC; cdr3_aa: CASSIPRQGDYEQYF
clone_size: few; v_call: TRBV5-1; j_call: TRBJ2-2; d_call: -; cdr3_nt: TGCGCCAGCAGCTTGGCCGAAGCCCCCCGGGGGAACGGGGAGCTGTTTTTT; cdr3_aa: CASSLAEAPRGNGELFF
clone_size: many; v_call: TRBV27; j_call: TRBJ2-1; d_call: TRBD2; cdr3_nt: TGTGCCAGCGGGCTAGCGGGACCCTACAATGAGCAGTTCTTC; cdr3_aa: CASGLAGPYNEQFF
clone_size: many; v_call: TRBV5-1; j_call: TRBJ2-2; d_call: -; cdr3_nt: TGCGCCAGCAGCTTATGGGTGAACACCGGGGAGCTGTTTTTT; cdr3_aa: CASSLWVNTGELFF
clone_size: many; v_call: TRBV29-1; j_call: TRBJ1-1; d_call: TRBD1; cdr3_nt: TGCAGCGTTGTGGGACAGAGTCTGAACACTGAAGCTTTCTTT; cdr3_aa: CSVVGQSLNTEAFF
clone_size: -; v_call: TRBV5-1; j_call: TRBJ2-6; d_call: -; cdr3_nt: TGCGCCAGCAGCTTGGGGGGTCACTCTGGGGCCAACGTCCTGACTTTC; cdr3_aa: CASSLGGHSGANVLTF
clone_size: -; v_call: TRBV5-1; j_call: TRBJ2-7; d_call: TRBD1; cdr3_nt: TGCGCCAGCAGCGATACAGGGGGGAATCGCTACGAGCAGTACTTC; cdr3_aa: CASSDTGGNRYEQYF
clone_size: few; v_call: TRBV5-1; j_call: TRBJ2-5; d_call: -; cdr3_nt: TGCGCCAGCAGATTGGGTGCTTCCAACGCTCTAGAGACCCAGTACTTC; cdr3_aa: CASRLGASNALETQYF
clone_size: many; v_call: TRBV27; j_call: TRBJ2-7; d_call: TRBD1; cdr3_nt: TGTGCCAGCAGTTTCGCCGGGACAGGGAATTACTACGAGCAGTACTTC; cdr3_aa: CASSFAGTGNYYEQYF
clone_size: many; v_call: TRBV12-3/TRBV12-4; j_call: TRBJ1-2; d_call: -; cdr3_nt: TGTGCCAGCAGCAGAGGGGGGTCCTATGGCTACACCTTC; cdr3_aa: CASSRGGSYGYTF
clone_size: -; v_call: TRBV27; j_call: TRBJ2-3; d_call: -; cdr3_nt: TGTGCCAGCAGTTTATACGGCAGGCGCACAGATACGCAGTATTTT; cdr3_aa: CASSLYGRRTDTQYF
clone_size: -; v_call: TRBV18; j_call: TRBJ2-1; d_call: -; cdr3_nt: TGTGCCAGCTCACCAGTGGGGGGCCTTGGGAATGAGCAGTTCTTC; cdr3_aa: CASSPVGGLGNEQFF
clone_size: many; v_call: TRBV6-5; j_call: TRBJ1-6; d_call: TRBD1; cdr3_nt: TGTGCCAGCAGTTACTCGATAGTTCCGAGGACAGGGGATAATTCACCCCTCCACTTT; cdr3_aa: CASSYSIVPRTGDNSPLHF
clone_size: few; v_call: TRBV12-3/TRBV12-4; j_call: TRBJ2-5; d_call: TRBD1; cdr3_nt: TGTGCCAGCAGTGAGGGGACAGGGTCGGAGACCCAGTACTTC; cdr3_aa: CASSEGTGSETQYF
clone_size: many; v_call: TRBV21-1; j_call: TRBJ2-5; d_call: -; cdr3_nt: TGTGCCAGCAGCACCTACAGGTACCAAGAGACCCAGTACTTC; cdr3_aa: CASSTYRYQETQYF
clone_size: many; v_call: TRBV12-3/TRBV12-4; j_call: TRBJ2-2; d_call: -; cdr3_nt: TGTGCCAGCAGTTTATTAGAGGGAGGAGGAGAGCTGTTTTTT; cdr3_aa: CASSLLEGGGELFF
clone_size: few; v_call: TRBV6-2/TRBV6-3; j_call: TRBJ2-7; d_call: TRBD2; cdr3_nt: TGTGCCAGCACCCACGGGAGGGATCTGGACTACGAGCAGTACTTC; cdr3_aa: CASTHGRDLDYEQYF
clone_size: many; v_call: TRBV12-3/TRBV12-4; j_call: TRBJ1-1; d_call: -; cdr3_nt: TGTGCCAGCAGTCACGACCGCGCAGGGTGGAACACTGAAGCTTTCTTT; cdr3_aa: CASSHDRAGWNTEAFF
clone_size: -; v_call: TRBV20-1; j_call: TRBJ2-7; d_call: -; cdr3_nt: TGCAGTGCTAGTCGCAGGGCTTTTTCGGCCGAGCAGTACTTC; cdr3_aa: CSASRRAFSAEQYF
clone_size: many; v_call: TRBV5-1; j_call: TRBJ2-7; d_call: TRBD2; cdr3_nt: TGCGCCAGCAGCTTTGGAGCGGGGGGAGTCTACGAGCAGTACTTC; cdr3_aa: CASSFGAGGVYEQYF
clone_size: -; v_call: TRBV12-3/TRBV12-4; j_call: TRBJ1-6; d_call: -; cdr3_nt: TGTGCCAGCAGCTCTACGGGGGTTTCACCCCTCCACTTT; cdr3_aa: CASSSTGVSPLHF
clone_size: many; v_call: TRBV24-1; j_call: TRBJ2-4; d_call: -; cdr3_nt: TGTGCCACCGGTATGGGAGACATTCAGTACTTC; cdr3_aa: CATGMGDIQYF
clone_size: many; v_call: TRBV20-1; j_call: TRBJ2-1; d_call: -; cdr3_nt: TGCAGTGCAGTGCGGGAAACCTACAATGAGCAGTTCTTC; cdr3_aa: CSAVRETYNEQFF
clone_size: -; v_call: TRBV20-1; j_call: TRBJ2-1; d_call: -; cdr3_nt: TGCAGTGCTAGAGGGAGGGAGTCGAGCTATGAGCAGTTCTTC; cdr3_aa: CSARGRESSYEQFF
clone_size: -; v_call: TRBV18; j_call: TRBJ2-3; d_call: TRBD1; cdr3_nt: TGTGCCAGCTCACCTGGACAGGGGAGAGATACGCAGTATTTT; cdr3_aa: CASSPGQGRDTQYF
clone_size: many; v_call: TRBV20-1; j_call: TRBJ1-1; d_call: -; cdr3_nt: TGCAGTGCTCCCCCGGGAGCTTTCTTT; cdr3_aa: CSAPPGAFF
clone_size: many; v_call: TRBV20-1; j_call: TRBJ2-3; d_call: -; cdr3_nt: TGCAGTGCTTTAGGACAGACAGATACGCAGTATTTT; cdr3_aa: CSALGQTDTQYF
clone_size: many; v_call: TRBV5-1; j_call: TRBJ1-1; d_call: TRBD1; cdr3_nt: TGCGCCAGCAGCATAGACAGGGGGCGAGGAGAGACTGAAGCTTTCTTT; cdr3_aa: CASSIDRGRGETEAFF
clone_size: -; v_call: TRBV5-1; j_call: TRBJ2-7; d_call: TRBD1; cdr3_nt: TGCGCCAGCAGCTTTGATGGGACAGGGTCCGACGAGCAGTACTTC; cdr3_aa: CASSFDGTGSDEQYF
clone_size: -; v_call: TRBV5-6; j_call: TRBJ2-1; d_call: -; cdr3_nt: TGTGCCAGCAGCTGGGGGATAAATGAGCCGTTCTTC; cdr3_aa: CASSWGINEPFF
clone_size: once; v_call: TRBV12-3/TRBV12-4; j_call: TRBJ1-6; d_call: -; cdr3_nt: TGTGCCAGCAGTTTTTCCGCAACAATCTCCTATAATTCACCCCTCCACTTT; cdr3_aa: CASSFSATISYNSPLHF
clone_size: -; v_call: TRBV28; j_call: TRBJ1-6; d_call: -; cdr3_nt: TGTGCCAGCAGCTCCCCAAAGTCACCCCTCCACTTT; cdr3_aa: CASSSPKSPLHF
clone_size: many; v_call: TRBV24-1; j_call: TRBJ2-1; d_call: -; cdr3_nt: TGTGCCACCAGTGATTTGATCGGCGAATCTAATGAGCAGTTCTTC; cdr3_aa: CATSDLIGESNEQFF
clone_size: many; v_call: TRBV6-1; j_call: TRBJ1-1; d_call: TRBD1; cdr3_nt: TGTGCCAGCACCCAGGGGACAGGGGTGGGCACTGAAGCTTTCTTT; cdr3_aa: CASTQGTGVGTEAFF
clone_size: few; v_call: TRBV25-1; j_call: TRBJ1-5; d_call: TRBD1; cdr3_nt: TGTGCCAGCAGCCCCAACCCCGGGACAGGGGACCAGCCCCAGCATTTT; cdr3_aa: CASSPNPGTGDQPQHF
clone_size: many; v_call: TRBV20-1; j_call: TRBJ2-3; d_call: TRBD1; cdr3_nt: TGCAGTGCCACTCGGACAGGAAGCTCCACAGATACGCAGTATTTT; cdr3_aa: CSATRTGSSTDTQYF
clone_size: many; v_call: TRBV5-1; j_call: TRBJ2-7; d_call: TRBD1; cdr3_nt: TGCGCCAGCAGCTTGGGAGGGACAGGTCAGTCCTACGAGCAGTACTTC; cdr3_aa: CASSLGGTGQSYEQYF
clone_size: many; v_call: TRBV2; j_call: TRBJ1-2; d_call: -; cdr3_nt: TGTGCCAGCCAACCATTGGAGGCGAGGGTCTCTGGCTACACCTTC; cdr3_aa: CASQPLEARVSGYTF
clone_size: few; v_call: TRBV6-5; j_call: TRBJ1-1; d_call: -; cdr3_nt: TGTGCCAGCAGTTACTCGATCCCAGGGGAGGGCACTGAAGCTTTCTTT; cdr3_aa: CASSYSIPGEGTEAFF
clone_size: many; v_call: TRBV7-9; j_call: TRBJ2-1; d_call: -; cdr3_nt: TGTGCCAGCAGCTCTCGTCAGGTTGATGAGCAGTTCTTC; cdr3_aa: CASSSRQVDEQFF
clone_size: few; v_call: TRBV20-1; j_call: TRBJ2-7; d_call: -; cdr3_nt: TGCAGTGCTCAAAGGGCAGGAATCGAGCAGTACTTC; cdr3_aa: CSAQRAGIEQYF
clone_size: many; v_call: TRBV12-3/TRBV12-4; j_call: TRBJ2-1; d_call: -; cdr3_nt: TGTGCCAGCATTGGGCTGTACCGCTCCTACAATGAGCAGTTCTTC; cdr3_aa: CASIGLYRSYNEQFF
clone_size: few; v_call: TRBV6-5; j_call: TRBJ2-7; d_call: -; cdr3_nt: TGTGCCAGCAGTTACTCAGGGCCCCCGAGCTCCTACGAGCAGTACTTC; cdr3_aa: CASSYSGPPSSYEQYF
clone_size: many; v_call: TRBV10-1; j_call: TRBJ2-5; d_call: -; cdr3_nt: TGCGCCAGCAGTGAGGGTGTCCAAGAGACCCAGTACTTC; cdr3_aa: CASSEGVQETQYF
clone_size: many; v_call: TRBV5-1; j_call: TRBJ2-1; d_call: TRBD1; cdr3_nt: TGCGCCAGCAGCCCGGGACAGACCTCCTACAATGAGCAGTTCTTC; cdr3_aa: CASSPGQTSYNEQFF
clone_size: many; v_call: TRBV20-1; j_call: TRBJ2-2; d_call: -; cdr3_nt: TGCAGTGCCACCCCCCGGATGGGGGTGAACACCGGGGAGCTGTTTTTT; cdr3_aa: CSATPRMGVNTGELFF